These 16 T cell receptor beta chains were sequenced from one sample in a study of human T cells and chemical hapten exposure. Individual cDNA molecules each carried unique molecular identifiers attached by the library. TCRdb itself ran the reads through MiXCR, one entry per CDR3 protein. This sample carries around 120,000 distinct CDR3 sequences, 8.5% of them seen once, and the ten largest clones take about 1.4%. The total RNA was obtained from whole blood that was not fractionated. The sample consisted of whole blood. The receptors come from a human donor in good health. Some clones in this sample may be carry-over from other donors' samples.

This clonotype was picked up a small number of times. The chain combines TRBV4-1 with TRBJ2-7; D is perhaps TRBD1 (7 bases). The CDR3 loop spans 15 amino acids. V dropped 1 base and J dropped 1 base, with 11 bases sitting between them. Germline-derived CDR1 and CDR2 are MGHRA and YSYEKL. Here the CDR3 reads CASSQVGGQSYEQYF. DNA of the CDR3: TGCGCCAGCAGCCAAGTGGGGGGACAGTCCTACGAGCAGTACTTC.

V usage is TRBV12-3 or TRBV12-4 and J usage is TRBJ1-5; 7 nucleotides agree with TRBD1. CDR3 length: 16 amino acids. Trimming cost V 7 bases and J 4 bases; bases outside gene matches: 13. CDR3 sequence reads: CASKSGYGTVNQPQHF. The DNA of the CDR3 is TGTGCCAGCAAGTCAGGGTATGGGACAGTGAATCAGCCCCAGCATTTT.

The chain carries TRBV5-1 and TRBJ1-2; D uncertain. V dropped 1 base and J dropped 4 bases, with 14 bases sitting between them. This CDR3 has 15 residues. Germline V gene sequence: CDR1 SGHRS, CDR2 YFSETQ. The CDR3 region has the DNA TGCGCCAGCAGCTTGTCTGGTCGGGAGGCCTATGGCTACACCTTC. It translates to CASSLSGREAYGYTF. Full variable domain (rest looked up from reference TRBV5-1 and TRBJ1-2): KAGVTQTPRYLIKTRGQQVTLSCSPISGHRSVSWYQQTPGQGLQFLFEYFSETQRNKGNFPGRFSGRQFSNSRSEMNVSTLELGDSALYLCASSLSGREAYGYTFGSGTRLTVV.

This clonotype was counted only a few times. This sequence joins TRBV7-9 and TRBJ2-3, with D unresolved. With 0 bases removed from V and 0 bases from J, the gap between germline ends came to 13 bases. The germline CDR1 and CDR2 sequences are SEHNR and FQNEAQ (reference sequence). CDR3 length equals 17 residues. In DNA form, the CDR3 reads TGTGCCAGCAGCTTAGCGAAGGGAAGCGTGAGCACAGATACGCAGTATTTT. As protein: CASSLAKGSVSTDTQYF. Combining the CDR3 with reference TRBV7-9 and TRBJ2-3 gives the whole variable domain DTGVSQNPRHKITKRGQNVTFRCDPISEHNRLYWYRQTLGQGPEFLTYFQNEAQLEKSRLLSDRFSAERPKGSFSTLEIQRTEQGDSAMYLCASSLAKGSVSTDTQYFGPGTRLTVL.

The chain recombines TRBV27 with TRBJ1-4, with D perhaps TRBD1 (6 bases). Trimming shortened V by 3 bases and J by 7 bases, and 15 bases separated the two germline ends. This CDR3 region has 15 residues. The germline gives CDR1 MNHEY, CDR2 SMNVEV (reference sequence). The CDR3 sequence is CASSFTGPRSEKLFF. CDR3 DNA sequence: TGTGCCAGCAGTTTCACAGGGCCGCGGTCTGAAAAACTGTTTTTT.

Only a few counts were recorded for this clonotype. The gene calls are TRBV21-1 and TRBJ1-5. TRBV21-1 is designated a pseudogene. The CDR3 consists of 16 residues. The CDR3: CASSKEERNPNQPQHF. The CDR3 region has the DNA TGTGCCAGCAGCAAAGAGGAACGGAATCCCAATCAGCCCCAGCATTTT.

This rearrangement joins TRBV5-4 to TRBJ2-7, with TRBD1 as a possible D gene (6 bases). With 4 bases removed from V and 0 bases from J, the gap between germline ends came to 14 bases. Per germline, CDR1 SGHNT and CDR2 YYREEE (reference sequence). The CDR3 is 15 residues long. CDR3 region: CASSKDGTTSYEQYF. The CDR3 region has the DNA TGTGCCAGCAGCAAGGACGGGACAACCTCCTACGAGCAGTACTTC.

V gene TRBV5-1 combines with J gene TRBJ2-7, with TRBD1 matching 7 bases. V lost 7 bases, J lost 1 base, and 5 bases stayed unmatched. This CDR3 contains 13 residues. CDR1 and CDR2 from the germline V gene are SGHRS and YFSETQ. As DNA, the CDR3 is TGCGCCAGCTGGGACAGTCTATCCTACGAGCAGTACTTC. Its translation: CASWDSLSYEQYF.

This clonotype was counted a few times. This chain joins TRBV9 and TRBJ2-2; D perhaps matches TRBD2 (5 bases). Trimming left V 0 bases short and J 1 base short, with 13 bases between. This CDR3 comprises 17 residues. Germline V lookup: CDR1 SGDLS, CDR2 YYNGEE. In DNA, the CDR3 is TGTGCCAGCAGCGTAGCACCGCCCGGAGGGAACACCGGGGAGCTGTTTTTT. Translated, it gives CASSVAPPGGNTGELFF.

The V and J genes are TRBV14 and TRBJ2-6, with a tentative D call TRBD1 (6 bases). The length of the CDR3 is 16 residues. Trimming took 4 bases from V and 0 from J, leaving 10 bases between them. Germline V gene lookup returns CDR1 SGHDN and CDR2 FVKESK. CDR3 DNA sequence: TGTGCCAGCAGCCCAGACAGGCGCTCTGGGGCCAACGTCCTGACTTTC. It encodes CASSPDRRSGANVLTF.

The chain is built from TRBV6-5 and TRBJ2-7; 10 bases map to TRBD1. CDR1 is MNHEY and CDR2 is SVGAGI in the germline V gene. This CDR3 comprises 14 residues. With 5 bases clipped from V and 3 bases from J, the junction kept 4 bases outside the gene matches. CDR3 amino acids: CASSDRDRGYEQYF. For the CDR3, the DNA is TGTGCCAGCAGTGACCGGGACAGGGGCTACGAGCAGTACTTC.

This clonotype was detected a few times. CDR3 amino acids: CASSFERGAYGYTF. In DNA form, the CDR3 reads TGTGCCAGCAGTTTCGAGAGGGGAGCCTATGGCTACACCTTC. This chain connects TRBV12-3 or TRBV12-4 to TRBJ1-2; TRBD1 might be the D (5 bases). The CDR3 contains 14 residues. V lost 3 bases to trimming and J lost 4 bases, with 12 bases between them.

The table lists this clonotype with a few counts. The CDR3 protein is CAWSALNVKGELFF. In nucleotides, the CDR3 is TGTGCCTGGAGTGCCCTAAACGTCAAGGGGGAGCTGTTTTTT. The chain couples TRBV30 to TRBJ2-2; D call uncertain. V was pared by 1 base and J by 8 bases, with 14 bases between. This CDR3 is built from 14 residues. Germline-derived CDR1 and CDR2 are GTSNPN and SVGIG (reference sequence).

The sample holds many counts of this clonotype. This sequence joins TRBV30 and TRBJ1-2, with TRBD1 identical over 8 bases. Germline V gene sequence: CDR1 GTSNPN, CDR2 SVGIG (reference sequence). The V and J ends lost 3 bases and 4 bases, in that order; junction bases with no gene match: 10. The CDR3 runs 15 residues. In nucleotides, the CDR3 is TGTGCCTGGAGGCGGGCAGGGGGCAGTCGCTATGGCTACACCTTC. Its protein product is CAWRRAGGSRYGYTF.

V and J are TRBV4-2 and TRBJ2-1; 7 bases match TRBD2. The junction had 12 bases not matched to a gene; V was cut back by 3 bases and J by 4 bases. Per germline, CDR1 LGHNA and CDR2 YNFKEQ. This CDR3 is 17 amino acids long. The CDR3 is CASSHGPGTSVYNEQFF. The CDR3 nucleotides are TGTGCCAGCAGCCACGGCCCCGGCACTAGCGTTTACAATGAGCAGTTCTTC.

This clonotype has ten or more counts. The chain carries TRBV6-5 and TRBJ1-6; D is unresolved. This CDR3 contains 13 residues. The germline V gene encodes CDR1 MNHEY and CDR2 SVGAGI. Trimming took off 8 bases at V and 7 bases at J, with 12 bases between the two ends. CDR3 sequence reads: CASSGRINSPLHF. DNA for the CDR3: TGTGCCAGCTCAGGCCGGATAAATTCACCCCTCCACTTT.